The 22 T cell receptor beta chains below were found in one sample sequenced in a study of shared clonotypes between healthy human individuals. The table came from immunoSEQ multiplex PCR; TCRdb's copy has only in-frame clones and leaves some out. The profile shows a few million clones, more than 80% of them singletons. The sequenced material came from naive CD4+ T cells sorted from blood. Subset denoted: CD45RA+ positively selected. All receptors come from a man between 18 and 29 years old in good health.

The chain links TRBV6-6 to TRBJ2-1; D may correspond to TRBD1 or TRBD2 (5 bases each). V was cut by 7 bases and J by 5 bases, with 18 bases left in between. This CDR3 region has 15 residues. The germline V gene has CDR1 MNHNY and CDR2 SVGAGI (reference sequence). CDR3 DNA sequence: TGTGCCAGCACCTCGGGACGGCTACCGGACAATGAGCAGTTCTTC. This sequence encodes CASTSGRLPDNEQFF.

The chain uses TRBV10-1 and TRBJ1-1; no clear D. This CDR3 spans 16 amino acids. Germline CDR1 reads WNHNN; CDR2 reads SYGVQD (reference sequence). The V gene lost 1 base and the J gene lost 0 bases, with 12 bases spanning the gap. The CDR3 nucleotides read TGCGCCAGCAGTGAGTACCCGGCGGGCGTGAACACTGAAGCTTTCTTT. The encoded protein is CASSEYPAGVNTEAFF.

This chain uses TRBV6-1 with TRBJ1-4; D remains ambiguous. There are 15 residues in the CDR3. CDR1 and CDR2 from the germline V gene are MNHNS and SASEGT. Trimming took 2 bases from V and 3 from J, leaving 10 bases between them. The CDR3 loop reads CASSEQGSANEKLFF. CDR3 DNA: TGTGCCAGCAGTGAACAAGGGTCGGCTAATGAAAAACTGTTTTTT.

The V call is TRBV6-5, the J call TRBJ1-5; 7 bases map to TRBD1. CDR1 and CDR2 from the germline V gene are MNHEY and SVGAGI. The CDR3 extends over 14 amino acids. The J segment lost 8 bases and the V segment lost 6 bases, leaving 10 bases of the junction unmatched. CDR3 loop: CASRENRGGEPQHF. The CDR3 DNA follows: TGTGCCAGCAGGGAAAACAGGGGAGGTGAGCCCCAGCATTTT.

Turning to this clone: At the DNA level, this CDR3 is encoded by other sequences in the same sample as well. V gene TRBV6-5 combines with J gene TRBJ2-3; D unclear. In germline, CDR1 is MNHEY, CDR2 SVGAGI. The CDR3 runs 13 residues. The germline V and J ends were trimmed by 7 bases and 1 base, with 9 bases remaining between them. The CDR3 DNA reads as TGTGCCAGCACCCTCGCGGGCACAGATACGCAGTATTTT. It specifies CASTLAGTDTQYF.

This chain connects TRBV13 to TRBJ2-3; D not resolved. This CDR3 contains 12 residues. Deletions cut 5 bases from V and 0 bases from J, with 3 bases between. Germline V CDR1 and CDR2: PRHDT, FYEKMQ (reference sequence). The CDR3 nucleotides read TGTGCCAGCAGCCCCAGCACAGATACGCAGTATTTT. Amino acid sequence: CASSPSTDTQYF.

V usage is TRBV6-5 and J usage is TRBJ1-2, with 10 bases that match TRBD1. V was clipped by 5 bases and J by 2 bases; unmatched bases: 5. The CDR3 contains 15 residues. Germline CDR1 and CDR2: MNHEY and SVGAGI. The CDR3 loop is CASSQSGQGNYGYTF. The CDR3 bases are TGTGCCAGCAGTCAATCGGGACAGGGGAACTATGGCTACACCTTC.

The J gene is TRBJ1-1, the V gene TRBV28, with D perhaps matching TRBD1 (6 bases). V was clipped by 2 bases and J by 1 base, with 23 bases between them. CDR1 and CDR2 (germline): MDHEN, SYDVKM. This CDR3 has 19 residues. CDR3 sequence reads: CASSLRAGRGGPKNTEAFF. The CDR3 DNA reads TGTGCCAGCAGTTTACGAGCGGGACGGGGGGGCCCGAAGAACACTGAAGCTTTCTTT.

Only one count was recorded for this clone. This sample also contains other DNA sequences that code for the same CDR3. The genes are TRBV5-1 and TRBJ1-2; D is uncertain. CDR1 and CDR2 from the germline V gene are SGHRS and YFSETQ. The V gene lost 0 bases and the J gene lost 2 bases, with 5 bases spanning the gap. The CDR3 runs to 13 residues. The CDR3 DNA is TGCGCCAGCAGCTTGGAGGCGAACTATGGCTACACCTTC. This gives the protein CASSLEANYGYTF.

The chain carries TRBV4-3 and TRBJ2-7; a weak D match, TRBD1 (6 bases). Trimming left V 0 bases short and J 3 bases short, with 12 bases between. CDR1 is LGHNA and CDR2 is YSLEER in the germline V gene. The CDR3 sequence is 15 residues long. For the CDR3, the DNA is TGCGCCAGCAGCCAAGATCGGGGACAAATCTACGAGCAGTACTTC. Protein sequence: CASSQDRGQIYEQYF.

This chain connects TRBV6-5 to TRBJ2-2, with D possibly matching TRBD2 (5 bases). CDR3 length equals 16 residues. From germline, CDR1 is MNHEY and CDR2 SVGAGI. The ends were cut back, 4 bases at V and 3 bases at J, with 15 bases in the middle. The CDR3 reads CASSWTLTIHTGELFF. Written as DNA, the CDR3 is TGTGCCAGCAGTTGGACTCTCACGATCCACACCGGGGAGCTGTTTTTT.

This sequence joins TRBV11-2 and TRBJ2-5; D unresolved. In germline, CDR1 is SGHAT, CDR2 FQNNGV. V lost 5 bases and J 5 bases, leaving 12 bases between the germline ends. The CDR3 is made up of 13 amino acids. CDR3 coding DNA: TGTGCCAGCAGCCGACCGGGTGGGGAGACCCAGTACTTC. Amino acid sequence: CASSRPGGETQYF.

V is TRBV7-2 and J is TRBJ2-5; D possibly corresponds to TRBD1 (5 bases). Germline V CDR1 and CDR2: SGHTA, FQGNSA. V dropped 2 bases and J dropped 2 bases, with 9 bases sitting between them. The CDR3 is 14 residues long. CDR3 nucleotide sequence: TGTGCCAGCAGCTTAAGACAGCTACAAGAGACCCAGTACTTC. The encoded protein is CASSLRQLQETQYF.

The chain joins TRBV13 to TRBJ2-3; 10 bases line up with TRBD2. This CDR3 spans 16 amino acids. Germline V gene data show CDR1 as PRHDT and CDR2 as FYEKMQ (reference sequence). J was trimmed by 2 bases and V by 5 bases; bases with no gene match: 7. The CDR3 sequence: CASSRRGLANTDTQYF. CDR3 in DNA: TGTGCCAGCAGCCGCCGGGGACTAGCGAACACAGATACGCAGTATTTT.

DNA for the CDR3: TGTGCCAGCAGCCCCCGACAGGGGCAAAATTCACCCCTCCACTTT. Its translation is CASSPRQGQNSPLHF. The rearrangement joins TRBV7-9 to TRBJ1-6; TRBD1 aligns across 8 bases. The CDR3 sequence is 15 residues long. With V trimmed by 5 bases and J by 7 bases, 7 bases remained unmatched. Looked up from germline, CDR1 is SEHNR and CDR2 is FQNEAQ (reference sequence).

The chain carries TRBV7-2 and TRBJ2-7; possible D gene TRBD1, 5 bases. V was pared by 5 bases and J by 0 bases, with 8 bases between. CDR3 length: 13 residues. Germline V CDR1 and CDR2: SGHTA, FQGNSA. This CDR3 reads CASSGHSSYEQYF. DNA of the CDR3: TGTGCCAGCAGCGGACATAGCTCCTACGAGCAGTACTTC.

This chain uses TRBV29-1 with TRBJ2-5; possible D gene TRBD2, 7 bases. The CDR3 is 14 residues long. V was pared by 6 bases and J by 4 bases, with 18 bases between. In germline, CDR1 is SQVTM, CDR2 ANQGSEA. CDR3 sequence reads: CSVVRGAGGETQYF. The CDR3 DNA reads as TGCAGCGTCGTCCGGGGGGCTGGGGGAGAGACCCAGTACTTC. The full variable domain, completed using reference TRBV29-1 and TRBJ2-5, is SAVISQKPSRDICQRGTSLTIQCQVDSQVTMMFWYRQQPGQSLTLIATANQGSEATYESGFVIDKFPISRPNLTFSTLTVSNMSPEDSSIYLCSVVRGAGGETQYFGPGTRLLVL.

The V gene is TRBV11-3, the J gene TRBJ2-1, with 7 nucleotides matching TRBD1. This CDR3 contains 15 residues. Germline loops: CDR1 SGHNT, CDR2 YENEEA. V was pared by 3 bases and J by 9 bases, with 11 bases of the junction left unmatched. The CDR3 loop is CASSLRGLPNSEQFF. CDR3 bases: TGTGCCAGCAGCTTGAGGGGGCTTCCCAACAGTGAGCAGTTCTTC. The full variable domain, in which reference TRBV11-3 and TRBJ2-1 provide the parts outside the CDR3, is EAGVVQSPRYKIIEKKQPVAFWCNPISGHNTLYWYLQNLGQGPELLIRYENEEAVDDSQLPKDRFSAERLKGVDSTLKIQPAELGDSAVYLCASSLRGLPNSEQFFGPGTRLTVL.

Remarks on this clone: Distinct nucleotide sequences in the sample also encode this CDR3. The V and J genes are TRBV30 and TRBJ2-3; perhaps TRBD1 as D (6 bases). This CDR3 is built from 14 residues. Germline CDR1 is GTSNPN and CDR2 is SVGIG (reference sequence). Between the trimmed V and J ends, which lost 0 bases and 4 bases, there was a span of 11 bases. The CDR3 here is CAWSVSGAPDTQYF. The CDR3 nucleotides are TGTGCCTGGAGTGTATCAGGGGCCCCAGATACGCAGTATTTT.

V usage is TRBV9 and J usage is TRBJ2-7, with 9 bases aligning to TRBD1. CDR3 length equals 15 residues. V lost 3 bases and J lost 6; bases outside the gene matches: 10. The V gene's germline CDR1 is SGDLS and CDR2 YYNGEE. This chain's CDR3 is CASSETGTGSLEQYF. As DNA, the CDR3 is TGTGCCAGCAGCGAAACCGGGACAGGGTCTCTCGAGCAGTACTTC. The full variable domain, completed using reference TRBV9 and TRBJ2-7, is DSGVTQTPKHLITATGQRVTLRCSPRSGDLSVYWYQQSLDQGLQFLIQYYNGEERAKGNILERFSAQQFPDLHSELNLSSLELGDSALYFCASSETGTGSLEQYFGPGTRLTVT.

This rearrangement joins TRBV30 to TRBJ1-2; tentatively, D is TRBD1 (5 bases). The germline CDR1 and CDR2 sequences are GTSNPN and SVGIG (reference sequence). V was cut by 3 bases and J by 3 bases, with 11 bases left in between. The CDR3 totals 13 residues. The CDR3 sequence is CAWRITGDYGYTF. DNA of the CDR3: TGTGCCTGGAGGATTACAGGCGACTATGGCTACACCTTC. Combining the CDR3 with reference TRBV30 and TRBJ1-2 gives the whole variable domain SQTIHQWPATLVQPVGSPLSLECTVEGTSNPNLYWYRQAAGRGLQLLFYSVGIGQISSEVPQNLSASRPQDRQFILSSKKLLLSDSGFYLCAWRITGDYGYTFGSGTRLTVV.

A note on this clone: This specimen includes other DNA sequences encoding the same CDR3. The chain combines TRBV5-1 with TRBJ2-7, with a tentative D call TRBD2 (5 bases). CDR3 length: 12 amino acids. In germline, CDR1 is SGHRS, CDR2 YFSETQ. Trimming took 4 bases from V and 2 from J, leaving 7 bases between them. The CDR3 loop is CASSTGAYEQYF. The CDR3 DNA sequence: TGCGCCAGCAGCACCGGGGCCTACGAGCAGTACTTC. The full variable domain, with the rest looked up from reference TRBV5-1 and TRBJ2-7, is KAGVTQTPRYLIKTRGQQVTLSCSPISGHRSVSWYQQTPGQGLQFLFEYFSETQRNKGNFPGRFSGRQFSNSRSEMNVSTLELGDSALYLCASSTGAYEQYFGPGTRLTVT.